This TCR beta chain is from a study of shared T cell receptors in the human thymus. The protocol was immunoSEQ multiplex PCR, while the TCRdb copy is restricted to in-frame clones and leaves out a portion. The sample holds 700,000 to 750,000 clones, 70% to 90% seen once. Germline V gives CDR1 SGHDN, CDR2 FVKESK. The CDR3 is 13 amino acids. V was shortened by 2 bases and J by 10 bases, with 14 bases between the two germline ends. This same sample was also taken into another study, of human thymus T cells.

The chain combines TRBV14 with TRBJ1-1; D is perhaps TRBD1 (5 bases). The source of this sequence is a girl in the first two years of life with a congenital heart defect. The sample was thymocytes. CDR3 in DNA: TGTGCCAGCAGCCAATCCCTAAGGGGTAGAGCTTTCTTT. Translation: CASSQSLRGRAFF.